This T cell receptor (beta chain) was retrieved from a study of cytomegalovirus exposure and HLA in healthy donors. In this sample, this clone turned up once. Germline values: CDR1 LNHNV, CDR2 YYDKDF (reference sequence). V gave up 0 bases and J gave up 5 bases, with 13 bases separating them. The length of the CDR3 is 15 residues. Primers included in the PCR were 60 Vbeta and 13 Jbeta primers. TCRdb's copy holds only in-frame clones and misses some; the assay was immunoSEQ multiplex PCR. The data show about 87,000 clones, 74% seen once. This receptor was taken from a man younger than 40 in good health and CMV-seropositive. The sequenced sample was PBMCs. This chain joins TRBV15 and TRBJ1-1; the D gene is possibly TRBD1 (6 bases). The CDR3 nucleotides read TGTGCCACCAGCAGAGATGGGGGCCCAGGGACTGAAGCTTTCTTT. Residues: CATSRDGGPGTEAFF.